The present T cell receptor beta chain was sequenced within a study of blood T cell dynamics during melanoma immunotherapy (dated by TCRdb to about 2020). Notes on the research overall: Patients had metastatic melanoma and received first-line pembrolizumab or nivolumab plus ipilimumab as standard of care in the United Kingdom. To find early correlates of response, the study profiled the peripheral T cell receptor repertoires of patients with metastatic melanoma both before and after one cycle of checkpoint inhibitor therapy. Consecutive patients formed a training cohort, and a further independent group of patients from the same centre was pooled into an external validation set. What the study reported, not specific to this receptor: The relatively small sample size was acknowledged as potentially limiting generalization of the results. The study could not determine whether the T cell clones driving repertoire changes were melanoma-specific or reflected general immune activation. Patients who later achieved disease control showed a bifurcated PBMC repertoire reorganization at W3, with increased clonality or increased diversity, unlike progressors.

Note on this clone: Its antigen is currently not known. Base-call qualities are not available, and no considerably larger clone is one nucleotide away.

The CDR3 spans 15 residues, from the cysteine through the phenylalanine. Only the CDR3 part of the read is kept: 45 bases, read in frame from the first base. At the junction V is shortened by 1 base and J by 7 bases; bases outside the gene matches: 8. Looking up the germline V gene (reference sequence) yields CDR1 SGHKS and CDR2 YYEKEE. A fixed 350 ng of DNA was loaded for every bulk PBMC sample. TCR beta CDR3 sequences were amplified from genomic DNA with the immunoSEQ TCRb Assay kit following manufacturer instructions. The KAPA Library Quantification Kit for Illumina platforms was used to quantify pooled libraries by qPCR. Pooled libraries were sequenced on an Illumina NextSeq 500, clustered at about 0.6-1.2 pM. The published analysis was carried out like this. TCR data were analyzed with immunoSEQ ANALYZER and the R LymphoSeq package. A rearrangement efficiency score was calculated as productive divided by the sum of productive and non-productive CDR3 sequences. Clonality was measured with the Gini coefficient and diversity with the Renyi index at alpha=1, and both measures were compared pairwise between timepoints within each patient. In LymphoSeq, clonal relatedness was computed with an edit distance of 3 and repertoire similarity was computed with the Bhattacharyya coefficient. To classify response, a linear discriminant analysis based on week-3 changes in clonality and diversity was built using the R MASS and caret packages. TCRdb mirrors the immuneACCESS table, restricted to in-frame sequences. Some clones are absent from its copies; in checked studies, under half trace to an unresolved V gene, and the reason for the others is unknown. Clone size and the V and J calls come from that table; the DNA yielded D and trimming. The sample yields approximately 29,000 clones; roughly 88% were counted once. The ten largest make up about a tenth of the sample.

Explained via the paper, the time point label denotes: week 3, after first cycle of checkpoint inhibitor. Blood samples were taken before treatment (T0) and at week 3 (W3), following the first cycle of checkpoint blockade. Except for a couple of patients with rapid clinical progression, response was assessed 12 weeks after the first infusion by RECIST 1.1; disease control meant complete response, partial response or stable disease. Any patient who had received prior systemic cancer treatment, was on concomitant immunosuppressant therapy or had synchronous other active malignancies was excluded. Bulk PBMC and plasma cell-free DNA were both sequenced for TCR beta so that circulating cells and T cell turnover could be tracked. PBMC were isolated from blood with Lymphoprep and SepMate tubes, followed by red cell lysis. QIAamp DNA Blood Mini kits were used to extract DNA from both PBMC and sorted T cell subsets.

The rearrangement combines TRBV5-5 with TRBJ2-1; 7 central nucleotides agree with TRBD2. Source: blood, taken from a patient treated with checkpoint blockade. The sequence was collected from a human donor with melanoma. The DNA reads as follows: TGTGCCAGCAGCTTGACTAGCGAGCTGGCAAATGAGCAGTTCTTC. It specifies CASSLTSELANEQFF.